The clone carrying this TCR beta chain was counted a few times. These data are taken from a study of blood T cells in healthy people across ages. Through a sample-barcoded 5' primer and a J-beta primer mix, a second PCR was run for roughly 7 to 11 cycles. TCRdb passed the 5' RACE reads through MiXCR, listing each CDR3 protein once. The table lists around 1.7 million distinct CDR3 sequences, approximately 30% of them singletons, with 7.7% in the top ten. V was shortened by 2 bases and J by 3 bases, with 13 bases between the two germline ends. The germline V gene has CDR1 SGHTA and CDR2 FQGNSA. CDR3 length equals 15 residues.

This sequence joins TRBV7-2 and TRBJ2-5, with D tentatively TRBD2 (7 bases). The specimen sequenced was blood. The receptor was isolated from a woman under 40 in good health. The CDR3, as DNA: TGTGCCAGCAGCTTAATGCAGGGGAGGGAAGAGACCCAGTACTTC. It translates to CASSLMQGREETQYF.